This T cell receptor beta chain came from a study of shared clonotypes between healthy human individuals. General study findings and limits: Clonotypes shared by all four sorted-subset donors had higher generation probabilities than non-shared clonotypes.

Selected positively for CCR7 and CD45RO-negative, naive CD8 cells excluded terminally differentiated effector memory CD45RA+ cells. V lost 0 bases and J lost 1; bases outside the gene matches: 6. The CDR3 is made up of 15 amino acids. The germline gives CDR1 SQVTM, CDR2 ANQGSEA. The method was immunoSEQ multiplex PCR; TCRdb's version includes in-frame clones alone and lacks a portion of them. The table lists just over 2,000,000 clones, roughly 94% of them singletons. On this clone itself: Its cognate antigen is unknown.

V and J are TRBV29-1 and TRBJ2-7, with TRBD1 matching over 7 bases. The sample taken for sequencing was naive CD8+ T cells sorted from blood. The TCR originated in a man younger than 30 in good health. CDR3 nucleotides: TGCAGCGTTGAAGATCGGGGACAGCCGTCCTACGAGCAGTACTTC. As protein: CSVEDRGQPSYEQYF.